The 6 T cell receptor beta chains listed next were all sequenced from one sample in a study of shared clonotypes between healthy human individuals. TCRdb's table, derived via immunoSEQ multiplex PCR, lists solely in-frame clones and lacks some. The sample yields under 2.5 million clones, roughly 90% seen once. Sequencing used naive CD4+ T cells from PBMCs. Subset given: CD45RA+ positively selected. The receptor source for this set is a man aged 18 to 29 in good health. Some clones in this sample may be carry-over from other donors' samples.

The genes are TRBV11-3 and TRBJ2-7; TRBD1 agrees at 9 bases. The germline V gene encodes CDR1 SGHNT and CDR2 YENEEA. The CDR3 is 14 residues long. V lost 4 bases, J lost 3 bases, and 4 bases stayed unmatched. CDR3 region: CASSSGTGFYEQYF. Written as DNA, the CDR3 is TGTGCCAGCAGCTCGGGGACAGGGTTCTACGAGCAGTACTTC.

The rearrangement uses TRBV11-2 and TRBJ2-7; D tentatively reads TRBD1 or TRBD2 (6 bases each). Germline CDR1 reads SGHAT; CDR2 reads FQNNGV. The V end was cut by 6 bases, the J end by 3 bases, with 18 bases between. The CDR3 sequence is 15 residues long. The CDR3, as DNA: TGTGCCAGCAGATCCTTCAGGGGAGGACTCTACGAGCAGTACTTC. It translates to CASRSFRGGLYEQYF. The full variable domain, with the rest looked up from reference TRBV11-2 and TRBJ2-7, is EAGVAQSPRYKIIEKRQSVAFWCNPISGHATLYWYQQILGQGPKLLIQFQNNGVVDDSQLPKDRFSAERLKGVDSTLKIQPAKLEDSAVYLCASRSFRGGLYEQYFGPGTRLTVT.

The chain employs TRBV6-6 and TRBJ1-2; D not certain. The CDR3 runs to 14 residues. V lost 5 bases and J lost 4, with 14 bases in between. Per germline, CDR1 MNHNY and CDR2 SVGAGI (reference sequence). CDR3 in DNA: TGTGCCAGCAGTCTAACTAATTTAGGCTATGGCTACACCTTC. It codes for CASSLTNLGYGYTF.

The chain employs TRBV18 and TRBJ2-3, with TRBD2 matching 9 bases. J was trimmed by 2 bases and V by 4 bases; bases with no gene match: 7. The CDR3 extends over 16 amino acids. Germline loops: CDR1 KGHSH, CDR2 LQKENI. The DNA of the CDR3 is TGTGCCAGCTCACAGTTTGGCGGGAGGGCCACAGATACGCAGTATTTT. Translating it yields CASSQFGGRATDTQYF.

Regarding this clone: Sequence at one end of the junction differs from germline and may be a read error. This chain connects TRBV7-7 to TRBJ2-7; D remains ambiguous. CDR1 and CDR2 (germline): SSHAT, FNYEAQ (reference sequence). CDR3 length: 10 residues. CDR3: CASSDPLVNF. As DNA, the CDR3 is TGTGCCAGCAGCGACCCTCTTGTGAACTTC.

The chain couples TRBV15 to TRBJ1-1; perhaps TRBD1 as D (5 bases). Germline CDR1 and CDR2: LNHNV and YYDKDF (reference sequence). The V and J ends lost 5 bases and 6 bases respectively, with 16 bases between them. This CDR3 is 14 amino acids long. CDR3 loop: CATSGRVIGSEAFF. As DNA, the CDR3 is TGTGCCACCAGCGGCAGGGTGATCGGATCTGAAGCTTTCTTT.